The 32 T cell receptor beta chains listed next were all sequenced from one sample in a study of blood T cell repertoires in COVID-19. Sequencing was performed with immunoSEQ multiplex PCR; in TCRdb, only in-frame clones are kept and a portion is missing. The sample contains approximately 200,000 clones, approximately 85% of which appear only once. The sequenced sample consisted of peripheral blood. These receptors originate from a man aged 40-55 years with acute or convalescent COVID-19.

The gene calls are TRBV7-2 and TRBJ1-5; D is unresolved. Trimming took 1 base from V and 0 from J, leaving 10 bases between them. This CDR3 has 16 amino acids. Germline V gene sequence: CDR1 SGHTA, CDR2 FQGNSA. Written as DNA, the CDR3 is TGTGCCAGCAGCTTAGGGGCAGTGTATAGCAATCAGCCCCAGCATTTT. Its protein product is CASSLGAVYSNQPQHF.

The DNA of the CDR3 is TGTGCCAGCACCCCCGAAGGGAGCTATGGCTACACCTTC. It codes for CASTPEGSYGYTF. The J gene is TRBJ1-2, the V gene TRBV12-3 or TRBV12-4, with D hard to call. The CDR3 is 13 residues long. Trimming shortened V by 7 bases and J by 4 bases, and 13 bases separated the two germline ends.

This sequence joins TRBV5-4 and TRBJ2-5; 8 bases fit TRBD2. V was clipped by 0 bases and J by 4 bases; unmatched bases: 5. Germline-derived CDR1 and CDR2 are SGHNT and YYREEE (reference sequence). The length of the CDR3 is 15 residues. The CDR3 region has the DNA TGTGCCAGCAGCTTGGCCGGGGGGGGCATAGAGACCCAGTACTTC. It translates to CASSLAGGGIETQYF.

This rearrangement joins TRBV12-3 or TRBV12-4 to TRBJ1-2; D gene unclear. The CDR3 has 12 residues. Trimming left V 6 bases short and J 4 bases short, with 9 bases between. Written as DNA, the CDR3 is TGTGCCAGCAGGCCTACCGGCTATGGCTACACCTTC. This gives the protein CASRPTGYGYTF.

The genes are TRBV10-2 and TRBJ1-4; D gene ambiguous. V dropped 2 bases and J dropped 8 bases, with 21 bases sitting between them. Germline CDR1 reads WSHSY; CDR2 reads SAAADI. The CDR3 contains 17 residues. CDR3 nucleotides: TGCGCCAGCAGTGAGGGGAGGGAGTGGACCTCGCGGGAAAAACTGTTTTTT. This sequence encodes CASSEGREWTSREKLFF.

The chain carries TRBV9 and TRBJ2-3; 10 nucleotides align to TRBD1. The CDR3 covers 15 residues. The germline V gene encodes CDR1 SGDLS and CDR2 YYNGEE. Trimming removed 2 bases from V and 5 bases from J; junction bases left unmatched: 5. The CDR3: CASSVDRGRIDTQYF. DNA of the CDR3: TGTGCCAGCAGCGTCGACAGGGGGCGCATAGATACGCAGTATTTT. The full variable domain, with the rest looked up from reference TRBV9 and TRBJ2-3, is DSGVTQTPKHLITATGQRVTLRCSPRSGDLSVYWYQQSLDQGLQFLIQYYNGEERAKGNILERFSAQQFPDLHSELNLSSLELGDSALYFCASSVDRGRIDTQYFGPGTRLTVL.

The chain combines TRBV18 with TRBJ1-3; 7 bases align to TRBD1. The germline V gene encodes CDR1 KGHSH and CDR2 LQKENI. Trimming took 2 bases from V and 0 from J; bases not matched to a gene: 4. This CDR3 has 16 residues. The CDR3: CASSPNQGDSGNTIYF. DNA of the CDR3: TGTGCCAGCTCACCAAATCAGGGGGACTCTGGAAACACCATATATTTT.

V is TRBV29-1 and J is TRBJ1-2; D remains unclear. The CDR3 loop spans 14 amino acids. V lost 8 bases, J lost 2 bases, and 18 bases lay in between. CDR1 SQVTM and CDR2 ANQGSEA come from the germline V gene. The CDR3 is CSTPMGSNNYGYTF. The CDR3 coding sequence is TGCAGCACCCCTATGGGCAGCAACAACTATGGCTACACCTTC.

The CDR3 region is CASSISQMGAYGYTF. The DNA for the CDR3 is TGTGCCAGTAGTATCTCACAAATGGGGGCCTATGGCTACACCTTC. This chain uses TRBV19 with TRBJ1-2, with D maybe TRBD1 (6 bases). Per the germline V gene, CDR1 is LNHDA and CDR2 is SQIVND (reference sequence). The CDR3 consists of 15 residues. Between the trimmed V and J ends, which lost 3 bases and 4 bases, there was a span of 15 bases.

J is TRBJ2-7 and V is TRBV7-8; D not resolved. The V end was cut by 5 bases, the J end by 0 bases, with 8 bases between. Germline CDR1 and CDR2: SGHVS and FQNEAQ. The CDR3 runs to 13 residues. The CDR3 DNA reads as TGTGCCAGCAGCCAAACAGCCTCCTACGAGCAGTACTTC. This encodes CASSQTASYEQYF.

The chain links TRBV28 to TRBJ1-2, with a possible D match to TRBD1 (6 bases). V was clipped by 3 bases and J by 3 bases, with 20 bases between them. The V gene's germline CDR1 is MDHEN and CDR2 SYDVKM. The CDR3 sequence is 17 residues long. CDR3: CASSLILGGARDYGYTF. DNA for the CDR3: TGTGCCAGCAGTTTGATTCTCGGGGGGGCGCGAGACTATGGCTACACCTTC.

The J gene is TRBJ1-1, the V gene TRBV5-5; D is unclear. This CDR3 contains 15 residues. Germline assignment: CDR1 SGHKS and CDR2 YYEKEE (reference sequence). Trimming left V 5 bases short and J 0 bases short, with 14 bases between. The CDR3: CASSKTDFMNTEAFF. The CDR3 region has the DNA TGTGCCAGCAGTAAGACGGACTTCATGAACACTGAAGCTTTCTTT.

The chain joins TRBV5-5 to TRBJ1-2; 8 nucleotides agree with TRBD1. Trimming cost V 2 bases and J 8 bases; bases outside gene matches: 8. Germline V CDR1 and CDR2: SGHKS, YYEKEE (reference sequence). The CDR3 is made up of 14 amino acids. DNA of the CDR3: TGTGCCAGCAGCTTCCTAACAGGGGGTTTGGGCTACACCTTC. It yields the protein CASSFLTGGLGYTF. Using reference TRBV5-5 and TRBJ1-2 for the parts outside the CDR3, the full variable domain is DAGVTQSPTHLIKTRGQQVTLRCSPISGHKSVSWYQQVLGQGPQFIFQYYEKEERGRGNFPDRFSARQFPNYSSELNVNALLLGDSALYLCASSFLTGGLGYTFGSGTRLTVV.

The rearrangement joins TRBV6-1 to TRBJ1-2; 9 bases map to TRBD1. V was pared by 1 base and J by 8 bases, with 8 bases of the junction left unmatched. This CDR3 spans 15 amino acids. Germline CDR1 reads MNHNS; CDR2 reads SASEGT. The CDR3 bases are TGTGCCAGCAGTGAAGTAGGGACAGGGAGGCGAGGCTACACCTTC. It is translated as CASSEVGTGRRGYTF.

This clone occurred once. This CDR3 is CNLTGERVKYQSTDTQYF. DNA for the CDR3: TGTAACCTGACAGGGGAAAGGGTGAAGTATCAAAGCACAGATACGCAGTATTTT. This chain connects TRBV5-4 to TRBJ2-3; 8 positions agree with TRBD1. Germline assignment: CDR1 SGHNT and CDR2 YYREEE (reference sequence). This CDR3 has 18 residues.

The rearrangement uses TRBV7-2 and TRBJ1-1; 12 bases line up with TRBD1. This CDR3 comprises 16 residues. The junction had 10 bases not matched to a gene; V was cut back by 6 bases and J by 5 bases. Germline V gene lookup returns CDR1 SGHTA and CDR2 FQGNSA. The CDR3 loop is CASRPGQGALWTEAFF. The CDR3 region has the DNA TGTGCCAGCAGACCGGGACAGGGGGCATTGTGGACTGAAGCTTTCTTT.

The chain is built from TRBV19 and TRBJ1-3; D perhaps matches TRBD1 (5 bases). Germline values: CDR1 LNHDA, CDR2 SQIVND (reference sequence). The CDR3 length is 18 residues. Trimming shortened V by 6 bases and J by 0 bases, and 21 bases separated the two germline ends. The CDR3 sequence is CASSHYPETVRSGNTIYF. The CDR3, as DNA: TGTGCCAGTAGCCACTACCCCGAGACAGTACGCTCTGGAAACACCATATATTTT.

The CDR3 reads CASSLGSGTGGEQYF. The CDR3 DNA is TGTGCCAGCAGTTTAGGATCCGGGACAGGGGGCGAGCAGTACTTC. The chain joins TRBV6-1 to TRBJ2-7, with 11 bases that match TRBD1. Per the germline V gene, CDR1 is MNHNS and CDR2 is SASEGT. The CDR3 has 15 amino acids. The V segment lost 5 bases and the J segment 6 bases; nucleotides outside the gene matches: 9.

This clone was seen more than once but under ten times. V gene TRBV10-3 combines with J gene TRBJ1-4; D gene ambiguous. The germline CDR1 and CDR2 sequences are ENHRY and SYGVKD. Between the trimmed V and J ends, which lost 4 bases and 3 bases, there was a span of 6 bases. This CDR3 region has 13 residues. The CDR3 region is CAISVGSNEKLFF. The CDR3 DNA reads TGTGCCATCAGTGTGGGCTCTAATGAAAAACTGTTTTTT.

J is TRBJ1-6 and V is TRBV5-6; 7 bases fit TRBD1. Germline values: CDR1 SGHDT, CDR2 YYEEEE. After removal of 3 bases from V and 9 bases from J, the junction contained 0 bases not matched to a gene. The CDR3 is 12 amino acids. As DNA, the CDR3 is TGTGCCAGCAGCTCAGGGGGTTCACCCCTCCACTTT. As protein: CASSSGGSPLHF.

The CDR3 region is CASSPGIQYNEQFF. As DNA, the CDR3 is TGTGCCAGCAGCCCAGGGATCCAATACAATGAGCAGTTCTTC. The chain is built from TRBV9 and TRBJ2-1; TRBD1 is a possible D gene (5 bases). From germline, CDR1 is SGDLS and CDR2 YYNGEE. The CDR3 extends over 14 amino acids. V was pared by 4 bases and J by 4 bases, with 12 bases between.

The chain joins TRBV19 to TRBJ1-1, with unresolved D. CDR1 LNHDA and CDR2 SQIVND come from the germline V gene (reference sequence). The V end was cut by 3 bases, the J end by 6 bases, with 14 bases between. The CDR3 is 14 amino acids. The chain's CDR3 is CASSISPGLAEAFF. CDR3 nucleotides: TGTGCCAGTAGTATCTCTCCGGGTCTAGCTGAAGCTTTCTTT.

This clone has only one observation. The chain carries TRBV6-5 and TRBJ1-1; 7 nucleotides agree with TRBD1. Germline CDR1 MNHEY, CDR2 SVGAGI. The CDR3 sequence is 14 residues long. V was pared by 5 bases and J by 4 bases, with 7 bases of the junction left unmatched. CDR3 region: CASSPGGTVTEAFF. CDR3 nucleotides: TGTGCCAGCAGTCCGGGGGGGACAGTCACTGAAGCTTTCTTT.

CDR3 nucleotides: TGTGCCAGCAGTCTACGTAAAGAGACTGAAGCTTTCTTT. Its translation: CASSLRKETEAFF. The chain recombines TRBV6-5 with TRBJ1-1; D is undetermined. Germline CDR1 MNHEY, CDR2 SVGAGI. The CDR3 is made up of 13 amino acids. Trimming took off 5 bases at V and 5 bases at J, with 12 bases between the two ends.

V usage is TRBV28 and J usage is TRBJ2-5; 9 bases are a match to TRBD2. With V trimmed by 2 bases and J by 5 bases, 3 bases remained unmatched. The CDR3 runs 14 residues. Per germline, CDR1 MDHEN and CDR2 SYDVKM. This CDR3 is CASSLAGGTETQYF. The CDR3 DNA reads as TGTGCCAGCAGTTTAGCGGGGGGGACTGAGACCCAGTACTTC.

This chain joins TRBV28 and TRBJ1-5, with 7 bases lining up with TRBD1. Germline CDR1 reads MDHEN; CDR2 reads SYDVKM. Germline trimming cut 6 bases from V and 6 bases from J; bases unmatched to any gene: 8. This CDR3 has 14 residues. CDR3 sequence reads: CASRRTGDGQPQHF. The CDR3 nucleotides read TGTGCCAGCAGAAGAACAGGGGATGGTCAGCCCCAGCATTTT.

The gene calls are TRBV28 and TRBJ1-1, with D maybe TRBD1 (6 bases). Germline V gene sequence: CDR1 MDHEN, CDR2 SYDVKM. The CDR3 contains 14 residues. Trimming removed 4 bases at V and 10 bases at J, with 19 bases between. The CDR3 here is CASSSNGQLYGAFF. The CDR3 bases are TGTGCCAGCAGTTCTAACGGACAGCTTTATGGAGCTTTCTTT.

The V gene is TRBV6-5, the J gene TRBJ1-3, with 8 bases fitting TRBD1. The V and J ends lost 5 bases and 4 bases, in that order; junction bases with no gene match: 7. Germline V CDR1 and CDR2: MNHEY, SVGAGI. This CDR3 spans 15 amino acids. The CDR3 DNA reads TGTGCCAGCAGTCCTAGGACAGGGTCGGGAAACACCATATATTTT. Its translation: CASSPRTGSGNTIYF.

This clone was observed a single time. V gene TRBV11-2 combines with J gene TRBJ2-5, with TRBD2 identical over 10 bases. CDR3 length: 18 amino acids. With 0 bases clipped from V and 5 bases from J, the junction kept 12 bases outside the gene matches. Looked up from germline, CDR1 is SGHAT and CDR2 is FQNNGV. The CDR3 DNA reads as TGTGCCAGCAGCTTAGATCGCGTAGCGGGGGGCCGCGGGGAGACCCAGTACTTC. As protein: CASSLDRVAGGRGETQYF.

This clone was recorded once. The V and J genes are TRBV10-3 and TRBJ2-1; TRBD1 might be the D (5 bases). The CDR3 length is 12 residues. V lost 3 bases and J 6 bases, leaving 6 bases between the germline ends. Germline lookup yields CDR1 ENHRY and CDR2 SYGVKD. The CDR3 loop is CAISDRANEQFF. The CDR3 bases are TGTGCCATCAGTGACAGGGCCAATGAGCAGTTCTTC.

The V and J genes are TRBV4-3 and TRBJ1-1; D gene ambiguous. Germline CDR1 LGHNA, CDR2 YSLEER. The CDR3 is made up of 14 amino acids. Trimming stripped 1 base from V and 6 bases from J, with 12 bases between. CDR3 loop: CASSQVVGRSEAFF. CDR3 bases: TGCGCCAGCAGCCAAGTTGTAGGGAGATCTGAAGCTTTCTTT.

CDR3 in amino acids: CSAQGNTEAFF. The CDR3, as DNA: TGCAGCGCACAGGGGAACACTGAAGCTTTCTTT. The gene calls are TRBV29-1 and TRBJ1-1; D possibly corresponds to TRBD1 (6 bases). This CDR3 has 11 residues. The V end lost 7 bases, the J end lost 1 base, and 7 bases lay between the germline ends. Germline V gives CDR1 SQVTM, CDR2 ANQGSEA.